The entry below describes one T cell receptor beta chain. This sample was included in a study of blood T cell repertoires in COVID-19. Study at large: Spain, Italy and the United States supplied samples that represented acute and convalescent COVID-19. T cells, B-cell-depleted T cells, or PBMCs provided the cDNA or gDNA that served as material.

The CDR3 sequence is 13 residues long. The V end was cut by 1 base, the J end by 3 bases, with 7 bases between. The V gene's germline CDR1 is SGHRS and CDR2 YFSETQ. Only in-frame clones appear in the TCRdb table, and some are missing; sequencing was by immunoSEQ multiplex PCR. The sample comprises 13,000 or so clones, approximately 90% of which are singletons, and about 14% rests with the top ten. The receptor was derived from a human donor in a cohort sampled during active COVID-19. V and J are TRBV5-1 and TRBJ1-2; D unclear. Sequenced: peripheral blood. The CDR3 coding sequence is TGCGCCAGCAGCTTGCCGGGAGACTATGGCTACACCTTC. Translation gives CASSLPGDYGYTF.